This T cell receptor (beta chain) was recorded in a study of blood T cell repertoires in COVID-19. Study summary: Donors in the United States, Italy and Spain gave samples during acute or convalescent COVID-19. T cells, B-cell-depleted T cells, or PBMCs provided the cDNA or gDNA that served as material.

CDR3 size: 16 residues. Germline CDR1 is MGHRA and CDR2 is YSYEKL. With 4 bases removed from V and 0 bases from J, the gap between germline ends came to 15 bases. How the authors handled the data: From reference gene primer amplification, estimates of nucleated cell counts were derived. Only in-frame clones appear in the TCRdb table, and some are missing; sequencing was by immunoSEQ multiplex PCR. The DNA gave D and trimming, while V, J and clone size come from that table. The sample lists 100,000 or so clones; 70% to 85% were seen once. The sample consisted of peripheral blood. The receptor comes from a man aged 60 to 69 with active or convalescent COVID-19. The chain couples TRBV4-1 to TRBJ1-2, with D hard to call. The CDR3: CASSPSIKLPNYGYTF. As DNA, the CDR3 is TGCGCCAGCAGCCCCTCAATTAAACTCCCTAACTATGGCTACACCTTC.